The T cell receptor (beta chain) described here comes from a study of CD4+ T cells in melanoma. V lost 4 bases, J lost 6 bases, and 12 bases lay in between. CDR1 and CDR2 from the germline V gene are SGHVS and FNYEAQ. The CDR3 consists of 13 residues. Measured with immunoSEQ multiplex PCR; TCRdb has only the in-frame clones, and not every one. This table has 9,500 to 11,000 clones, 75% to 80% appearing once. The TCR comes from a human donor with melanoma. Sample: cells from a culture (not recorded whether cultured in vitro). The chain couples TRBV7-6 to TRBJ1-2; maybe TRBD1 (6 bases). CDR3 region: CASSSGQLHGYTF. The DNA for the CDR3 is TGTGCCAGCAGCTCTGGACAGTTGCATGGCTACACCTTC.